Each of the 25 T cell receptor beta chains below was sequenced from the same sample in a study of Ad26.COV2.S vaccination and SARS-CoV-2 variants. Method: immunoSEQ multiplex PCR; TCRdb's copy keeps in-frame clones and lacks some. The sample includes some 350,000 clones, 92% seen only once; the top ten take 3.5% to 4.5%. Specimen: peripheral blood, collected after recovery from COVID-19. These receptor sequences come from a human donor who had recovered from COVID-19.

The genes are TRBV13 and TRBJ2-1, with 7 bases matching TRBD1. J lost 12 bases, V lost 5 bases, and 16 bases had no gene match. CDR1 PRHDT and CDR2 FYEKMQ come from the germline V gene (reference sequence). The CDR3 covers 15 residues. CDR3 sequence (DNA): TGTGCCAGCAGCGAGAAGAGAAATCCGGGACAGCGGCAGTTCTTC. This encodes CASSEKRNPGQRQFF.

The CDR3, as DNA: TGTGCCAGCAGTCAGGGGACCCAAGTCTACGAGCAGTACTTC. This sequence encodes CASSQGTQVYEQYF. The chain is built from TRBV6-2 or TRBV6-3 and TRBJ2-7; D possibly corresponds to TRBD1 (6 bases). Germline V lookup: CDR1 MNHEY, CDR2 SVGEGT. CDR3 length: 14 residues. Between the trimmed V and J ends, which lost 5 bases and 3 bases, there was a span of 14 bases.

The V and J genes are TRBV7-2 and TRBJ1-6; D is unresolved. This CDR3 region has 18 residues. CDR1 and CDR2 (germline): SGHTA, FQGNSA. Trimming took off 4 bases at V and 8 bases at J, with 24 bases between the two ends. The CDR3 spells CASSYSVPLTVSDSPLHF. The CDR3 bases are TGTGCCAGCAGCTACTCTGTTCCCCTCACCGTTAGTGATTCACCCCTCCACTTT.

The V call is TRBV6-5, the J call TRBJ2-2; D might be TRBD1 (5 bases). The germline V and J ends were trimmed by 8 bases and 3 bases, with 10 bases remaining between them. CDR3 size: 13 residues. CDR1 is MNHEY, CDR2 SVGAGI, per germline. Written as DNA, the CDR3 is TGTGCCAGCGCCTGGGGCCACACCGGGGAGCTGTTTTTT. Translated, it gives CASAWGHTGELFF.

This rearrangement joins TRBV29-1 to TRBJ2-7; a possible D gene is TRBD1 (5 bases). V was cut by 6 bases and J by 4 bases, with 13 bases left in between. Germline values: CDR1 SQVTM, CDR2 ANQGSEA. This CDR3 has 12 residues. The CDR3 DNA reads TGCAGCGTGGGGCCAGGGCGGTACGAGCAGTACTTC. Protein sequence: CSVGPGRYEQYF.

The chain recombines TRBV19 with TRBJ2-2; 8 bases match TRBD2. CDR1 is LNHDA, CDR2 SQIVND, per germline (reference sequence). The CDR3 loop spans 17 amino acids. The ends lost 3 bases at V and 6 bases at J; junction bases unmatched: 12. The CDR3 DNA reads as TGTGCCAGTAGTATGGGTGCCAGCGGGGGACCATCCGGGGAGCTGTTTTTT. Protein product: CASSMGASGGPSGELFF.

The J gene is TRBJ1-2, the V gene TRBV5-6; 7 bases agree with TRBD1. V gave up 2 bases and J gave up 2 bases; unmatched junction bases: 15. Per the germline V gene, CDR1 is SGHDT and CDR2 is YYEEEE. CDR3 size: 18 residues. Here the CDR3 DNA reads TGTGCCAGCAGCTTTGGTCTGGGCGGGACAGCACTGAACTATGGCTACACCTTC. Translating it yields CASSFGLGGTALNYGYTF.

The rearrangement joins TRBV27 to TRBJ1-2, with TRBD1 matching over 10 bases. With V trimmed by 5 bases and J by 7 bases, 7 bases remained unmatched. The CDR3 extends over 14 amino acids. Germline V gene sequence: CDR1 MNHEY, CDR2 SMNVEV (reference sequence). In DNA, the CDR3 is TGTGCCAGCAGTGGGGACAGGGGAGGTAGTGGCTACACCTTC. Amino acids: CASSGDRGGSGYTF.

This clone was counted a single time. The chain couples TRBV7-9 to TRBJ1-6, with 9 bases that match TRBD1. Unmatched junction bases numbered 9, after V lost 6 bases and J lost 6 bases. This CDR3 has 16 amino acids. From germline, CDR1 is SEHNR and CDR2 FQNEAQ (reference sequence). The CDR3 sequence is CASSSTGGEFNSPLHF. DNA of the CDR3: TGTGCCAGCAGTTCTACAGGGGGCGAGTTTAATTCACCCCTCCACTTT.

This clone was picked up one time. The sample holds other DNA sequences that translate to the same CDR3. In nucleotides, the CDR3 is TGCGCCAGCAGCCCGGGGACAGTTAGCACAGATACGCAGTATTTT. Amino acid sequence: CASSPGTVSTDTQYF. The rearrangement links TRBV5-1 to TRBJ2-3; 7 nucleotides match TRBD1. J gave up 0 bases and V 4 bases, and 5 bases lay outside the gene matches. This CDR3 has 15 residues. Germline V gives CDR1 SGHRS, CDR2 YFSETQ.

In its sample, this clone was seen a few times. This rearrangement joins TRBV5-1 to TRBJ2-7, with TRBD2 matching over 11 bases. CDR3 length: 17 residues. CDR1 is SGHRS and CDR2 is YFSETQ in the germline V gene. Trimming removed 0 bases from V and 2 bases from J; junction bases left unmatched: 7. The CDR3 DNA is TGCGCCAGCAGCTTGGGCCCTAGCGGGGGGTCCCCCTACGAGCAGTACTTC. Translation: CASSLGPSGGSPYEQYF.

The gene calls are TRBV20-1 and TRBJ1-4; a possible D gene is TRBD1 (5 bases). Germline loops: CDR1 DFQATT, CDR2 SNEGSKA (reference sequence). CDR3 length equals 14 residues. V shed 3 bases and J shed 4 bases, with 12 bases lying between them. The CDR3 loop reads CSASAGPFNEKLFF. In DNA form, the CDR3 reads TGCAGTGCTAGTGCGGGACCGTTTAATGAAAAACTGTTTTTT.

V is TRBV19 and J is TRBJ1-2; D unclear. Trimming removed 7 bases from V and 3 bases from J, with 15 bases in between. The V gene's germline CDR1 is LNHDA and CDR2 SQIVND (reference sequence). The CDR3 is made up of 14 amino acids. The DNA for the CDR3 is TGTGCCAGTACCCCACCAGAGGGCCACTATGGCTACACCTTC. Encoded protein: CASTPPEGHYGYTF.

The chain joins TRBV5-4 to TRBJ2-5; no firm D call. Trimming pared 4 bases from V and 3 bases from J, leaving 4 bases between. The CDR3 extends over 11 amino acids. Germline V gene lookup returns CDR1 SGHNT and CDR2 YYREEE (reference sequence). The CDR3 is CASSIKETQYF. CDR3 nucleotide sequence: TGTGCCAGCAGCATAAAAGAGACCCAGTACTTC. Using reference TRBV5-4 and TRBJ2-5 for the parts outside the CDR3, the full variable domain is ETGVTQSPTHLIKTRGQQVTLRCSSQSGHNTVSWYQQALGQGPQFIFQYYREEENGRGNFPPRFSGLQFPNYSSELNVNALELDDSALYLCASSIKETQYFGPGTRLLVL.

The rearrangement uses TRBV5-5 and TRBJ2-2; D ambiguous. CDR1 is SGHKS, CDR2 YYEKEE, per germline (reference sequence). Trimming pared 3 bases from V and 4 bases from J, leaving 4 bases between. The CDR3 sequence is 12 residues long. The CDR3 DNA reads TGTGCCAGCAGCTCGACCACCGGGGAGCTGTTTTTT. It specifies CASSSTTGELFF.

The rearrangement joins TRBV12-5 to TRBJ1-4, with 7 bases identical to TRBD1. This CDR3 has 20 residues. The junction had 24 bases not matched to a gene; V was cut back by 6 bases and J by 5 bases. The germline CDR1 and CDR2 sequences are LGHNT and FRNRAP. The CDR3 region has the DNA TGTGCTAGTGGCTGGCTTATCGGGGCCAGGGGGAGTGGGGGAAATGAAAAACTGTTTTTT. Protein sequence: CASGWLIGARGSGGNEKLFF.

The chain combines TRBV13 with TRBJ2-7, with 9 positions matching TRBD2. Germline V gene data show CDR1 as PRHDT and CDR2 as FYEKMQ (reference sequence). The V segment lost 6 bases and the J segment 6 bases; nucleotides outside the gene matches: 3. The CDR3 is 12 residues long. The CDR3 DNA is TGTGCCAGCAGTCCGACTAGCGGCGAGCAGTACTTC. Its translation: CASSPTSGEQYF.

This clone appeared a single time. V usage is TRBV7-6 and J usage is TRBJ2-7, with TRBD1 as a possible D gene (6 bases). Germline V gene sequence: CDR1 SGHVS, CDR2 FNYEAQ. Between the trimmed V and J ends, which lost 5 bases and 2 bases, there was a span of 13 bases. This CDR3 region has 14 residues. The CDR3 DNA reads as TGTGCCAGCAGCCCCCGGGACAAACCCTACGAGCAGTACTTC. Protein product: CASSPRDKPYEQYF.

This rearrangement joins TRBV6-5 to TRBJ1-2; D is unresolved. The germline V gene has CDR1 MNHEY and CDR2 SVGAGI. CDR3 length: 13 amino acids. V gave up 1 base and J gave up 1 base, with 4 bases separating them. CDR3 sequence (DNA): TGTGCCAGCAGTTACTACAGTAACTATGGCTACACCTTC. It encodes CASSYYSNYGYTF.

The V gene is TRBV7-9, the J gene TRBJ1-1; 7 bases line up with TRBD1. Germline V gene sequence: CDR1 SEHNR, CDR2 FQNEAQ (reference sequence). The CDR3 consists of 14 residues. V lost 2 bases, J lost 1 base, and 1 base stayed unmatched. CDR3 sequence reads: CASSLPGGNTEAFF. The CDR3 DNA follows: TGTGCCAGCAGCTTACCAGGGGGGAACACTGAAGCTTTCTTT.

V is TRBV4-1 and J is TRBJ2-1, with a weak D call TRBD2 (7 bases). The CDR3 has 15 residues. Trimming took 1 base from V and 6 from J, leaving 13 bases between them. In germline, CDR1 is MGHRA, CDR2 YSYEKL. The CDR3 is CASSQGPGGLNEQFF. CDR3 DNA: TGCGCCAGCAGCCAAGGGCCGGGGGGCCTCAATGAGCAGTTCTTC.

The chain is built from TRBV5-6 and TRBJ1-1; tentative D call: TRBD1 (5 bases). CDR1 and CDR2 (germline): SGHDT, YYEEEE. Trimming shortened V by 6 bases and J by 6 bases, and 15 bases separated the two germline ends. The CDR3 runs 13 residues. The CDR3 protein is CASTPGGIPEAFF. The DNA of the CDR3 is TGTGCCAGCACCCCGGGGGGGATCCCTGAAGCTTTCTTT.

V is TRBV18 and J is TRBJ1-2, with a tentative D call TRBD1 (5 bases). The CDR3 covers 16 residues. The V and J ends lost 2 bases and 2 bases respectively, with 15 bases between them. Germline CDR1 KGHSH, CDR2 LQKENI. This chain's CDR3 is CASSPSQGIVNYGYTF. The CDR3 DNA reads as TGTGCCAGCTCACCATCGCAGGGAATCGTAAACTATGGCTACACCTTC.

This clone was seen a single time. This chain uses TRBV3-1 (or the pseudogene TRBV3-2) with TRBJ2-1; weak D call: TRBD2 (6 bases). Trimming pared 3 bases from V and 6 bases from J, leaving 9 bases between. CDR1 LGHDT and CDR2 YNNKEL come from the germline V gene (reference sequence). This CDR3 is built from 13 residues. The CDR3 region has the DNA TGTGCCAGCAGCCAGGAGGGGATCAATGAGCAGTTCTTC. This codes for CASSQEGINEQFF.

The rearrangement links TRBV3-1 (or the pseudogene TRBV3-2) to TRBJ1-2; D may be TRBD1 (5 bases). CDR1 and CDR2 (germline): LGHDT, YNNKEL (reference sequence). CDR3 size: 14 residues. Trimming stripped 0 bases from V and 7 bases from J, with 12 bases between. The CDR3 DNA follows: TGTGCCAGCAGCCAAGATCTGAGGAGGGGTGGCTACACCTTC. Translating gives CASSQDLRRGGYTF.